These T cell receptor beta chains were read from a single sample in a study of blood T cell repertoires in COVID-19. Produced via immunoSEQ multiplex PCR; TCRdb's table is partial and in-frame only. Seen here are some 250,000 clones, 70% to 90% observed once, and the top ten hold around 0.99%. Sequences were obtained from peripheral blood. The receptors shown here come from a woman between 40 and 50 years old who had recovered from COVID-19. The CDR3 runs from the conserved cysteine through the conserved F or W. Size tells how often a clone was seen (once, few, many) or the class of an expanded clone, and some rows leave it out.

v_gene,abundance,j_gene,CDR3aa
TRBV3-1/TRBV3-2,-,TRBJ1-6,CASRRSNSPLHF
TRBV11-3,-,TRBJ1-2,CASSRGGYGYTF
TRBV19,-,TRBJ2-3,CASSSGLPDTQYF
TRBV7-2,once,TRBJ2-2,CASSLGGGNTGELFF
TRBV30,-,TRBJ2-7,CAWSGDRGREQYF
TRBV2,-,TRBJ1-6,CAGSSGRASVAPLHF
TRBV6-5,-,TRBJ1-4,CASGPGGATNEKLFF
TRBV4-3,-,TRBJ1-5,CASSPEAGLHQPQHF
TRBV4-1,-,TRBJ2-5,CASSQEDPTGRPQETQYF
TRBV24-1,-,TRBJ1-2,CATSDPRTGAGYTF
TRBV7-8,-,TRBJ1-4,CASSPGEKLFF
TRBV10-3,-,TRBJ2-2,CAISGGSGGTGELFF
TRBV29-1,-,TRBJ1-1,CSVPGGGVGTEAFF
TRBV27,-,TRBJ2-7,CASSLGTSGSSYEQYF
TRBV2,-,TRBJ2-1,CASSGSYQGVEQFF
TRBV25-1,-,TRBJ1-2,CASSYGGGGYTF
TRBV3-1/TRBV3-2,-,TRBJ1-2,CASSQAAAAYGYTF
TRBV24-1,-,TRBJ1-5,CATSESGSGNQPQHF